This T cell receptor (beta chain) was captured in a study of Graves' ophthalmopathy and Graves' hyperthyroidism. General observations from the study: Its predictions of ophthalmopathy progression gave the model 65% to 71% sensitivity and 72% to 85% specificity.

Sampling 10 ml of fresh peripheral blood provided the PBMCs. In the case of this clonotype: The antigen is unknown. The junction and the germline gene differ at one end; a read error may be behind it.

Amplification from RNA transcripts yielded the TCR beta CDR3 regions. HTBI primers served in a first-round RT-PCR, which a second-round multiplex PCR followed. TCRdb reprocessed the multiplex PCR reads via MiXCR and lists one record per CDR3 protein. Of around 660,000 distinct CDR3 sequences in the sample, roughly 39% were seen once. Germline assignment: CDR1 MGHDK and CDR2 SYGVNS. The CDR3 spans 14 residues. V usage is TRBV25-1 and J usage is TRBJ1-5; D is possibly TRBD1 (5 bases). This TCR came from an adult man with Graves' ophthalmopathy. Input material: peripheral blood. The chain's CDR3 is CASGTASGNRPQHF. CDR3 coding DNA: TGTGCCAGCGGGACGGCCTCGGGCAATCGGCCCCAGCATTTT.